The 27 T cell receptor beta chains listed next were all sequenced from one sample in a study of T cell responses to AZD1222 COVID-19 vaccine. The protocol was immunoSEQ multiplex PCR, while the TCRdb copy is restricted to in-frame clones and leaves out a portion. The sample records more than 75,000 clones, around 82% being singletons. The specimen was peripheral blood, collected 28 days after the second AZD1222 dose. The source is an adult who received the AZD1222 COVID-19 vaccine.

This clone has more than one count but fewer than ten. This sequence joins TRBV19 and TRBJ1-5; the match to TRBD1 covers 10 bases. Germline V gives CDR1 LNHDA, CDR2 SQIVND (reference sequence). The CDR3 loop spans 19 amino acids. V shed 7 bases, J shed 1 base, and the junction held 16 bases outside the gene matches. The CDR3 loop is CASTDLPGTGARSNQPQHF. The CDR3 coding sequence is TGTGCCAGTACCGATCTCCCCGGGACAGGGGCTCGGAGCAATCAGCCCCAGCATTTT.

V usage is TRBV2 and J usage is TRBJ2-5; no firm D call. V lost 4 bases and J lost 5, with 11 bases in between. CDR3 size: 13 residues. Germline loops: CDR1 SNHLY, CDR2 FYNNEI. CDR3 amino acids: CASSASNGETQYF. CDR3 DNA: TGTGCCAGCAGTGCCTCCAATGGGGAGACCCAGTACTTC.

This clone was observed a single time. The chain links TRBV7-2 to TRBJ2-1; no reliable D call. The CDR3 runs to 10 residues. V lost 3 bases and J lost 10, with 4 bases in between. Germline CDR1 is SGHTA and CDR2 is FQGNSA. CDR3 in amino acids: CASSFREQFF. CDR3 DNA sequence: TGTGCCAGCAGCTTCAGGGAGCAGTTCTTC.

DNA for the CDR3: TGTGCCAGCTCACCTGACCAGGGGCAACCCTATGGCTACACCTTC. It translates to CASSPDQGQPYGYTF. The chain combines TRBV18 with TRBJ1-2, with D perhaps matching TRBD1 (6 bases). The CDR3 contains 15 residues. Germline V gives CDR1 KGHSH, CDR2 LQKENI. The V gene lost 3 bases and the J gene lost 4 bases, with 15 bases spanning the gap.

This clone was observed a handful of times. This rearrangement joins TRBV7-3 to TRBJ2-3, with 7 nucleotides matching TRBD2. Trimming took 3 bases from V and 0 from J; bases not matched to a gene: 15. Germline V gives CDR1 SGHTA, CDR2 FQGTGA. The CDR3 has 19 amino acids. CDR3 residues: CASSFAGLAVYQSTDTQYF. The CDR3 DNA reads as TGTGCCAGCAGCTTCGCAGGGCTAGCGGTATACCAGAGCACAGATACGCAGTATTTT.

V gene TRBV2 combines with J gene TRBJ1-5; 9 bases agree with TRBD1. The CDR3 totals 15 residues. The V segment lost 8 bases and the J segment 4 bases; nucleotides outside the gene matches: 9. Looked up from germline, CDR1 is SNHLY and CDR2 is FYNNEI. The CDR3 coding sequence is TGTGCCAGCTCGGGACAGGGTTTTAAGAATCAGCCCCAGCATTTT. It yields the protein CASSGQGFKNQPQHF.

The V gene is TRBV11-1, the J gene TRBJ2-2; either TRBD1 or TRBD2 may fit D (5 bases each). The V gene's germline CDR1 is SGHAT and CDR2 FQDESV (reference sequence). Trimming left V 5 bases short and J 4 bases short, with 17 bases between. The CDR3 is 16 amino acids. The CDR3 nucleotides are TGTGCCAGCAGCCGGGGACGGACCAGAGGCACCGGGGAGCTGTTTTTT. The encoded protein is CASSRGRTRGTGELFF.

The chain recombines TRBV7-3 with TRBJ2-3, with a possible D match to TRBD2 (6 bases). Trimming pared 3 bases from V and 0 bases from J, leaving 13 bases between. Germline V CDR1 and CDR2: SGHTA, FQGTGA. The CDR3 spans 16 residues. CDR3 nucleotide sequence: TGTGCCAGCAGCTTCGACCACAGCGGGAGCACAGATACGCAGTATTTT. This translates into CASSFDHSGSTDTQYF.

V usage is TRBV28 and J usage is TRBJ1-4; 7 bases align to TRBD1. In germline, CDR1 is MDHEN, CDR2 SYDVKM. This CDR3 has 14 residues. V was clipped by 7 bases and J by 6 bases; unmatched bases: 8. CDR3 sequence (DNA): TGTGCCAGCATCAAGACAGGGAGTTATGAAAAACTGTTTTTT. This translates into CASIKTGSYEKLFF.

The CDR3, as DNA: TGTGCCAGCAGTTACTCGGCAGTTAGTCGACATTCATCCTACGAGCAGTACTTC. Translated, it gives CASSYSAVSRHSSYEQYF. This chain links TRBV6-2 or TRBV6-3 with TRBJ2-7; D gene uncertain. Deletions cut 0 bases from V and 1 base from J, with 19 bases between. Germline CDR1 is MNHEY and CDR2 is SVGEGT. The length of the CDR3 is 18 residues.

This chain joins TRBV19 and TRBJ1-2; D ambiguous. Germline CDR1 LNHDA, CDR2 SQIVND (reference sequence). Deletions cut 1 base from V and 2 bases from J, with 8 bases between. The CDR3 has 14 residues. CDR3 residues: CASSIGGANYGYTF. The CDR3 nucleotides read TGTGCCAGTAGTATAGGAGGAGCAAACTATGGCTACACCTTC.

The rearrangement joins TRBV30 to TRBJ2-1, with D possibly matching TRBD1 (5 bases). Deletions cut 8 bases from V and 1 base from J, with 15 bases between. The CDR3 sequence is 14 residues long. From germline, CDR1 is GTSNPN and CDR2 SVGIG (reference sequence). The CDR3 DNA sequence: TGTGCCATGGACATGGCGAGTTCCTACAATGAGCAGTTCTTC. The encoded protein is CAMDMASSYNEQFF.

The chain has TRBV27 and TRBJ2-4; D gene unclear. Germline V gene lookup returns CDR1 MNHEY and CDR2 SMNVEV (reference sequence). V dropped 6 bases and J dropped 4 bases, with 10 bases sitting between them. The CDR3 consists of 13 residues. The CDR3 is CASSERAKNIQYF. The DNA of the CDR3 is TGTGCCAGCAGCGAGCGTGCTAAAAACATTCAGTACTTC.

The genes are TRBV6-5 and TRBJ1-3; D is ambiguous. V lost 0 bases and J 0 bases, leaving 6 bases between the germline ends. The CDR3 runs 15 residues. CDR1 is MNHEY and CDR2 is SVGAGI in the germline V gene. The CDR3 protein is CASSYSKDSGNTIYF. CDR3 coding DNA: TGTGCCAGCAGTTACTCGAAGGACTCTGGAAACACCATATATTTT.

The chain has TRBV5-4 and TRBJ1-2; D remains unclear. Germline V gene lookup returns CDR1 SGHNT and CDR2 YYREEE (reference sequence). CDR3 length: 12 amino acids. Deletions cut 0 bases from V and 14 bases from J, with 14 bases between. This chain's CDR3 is CASSLDAGAITF. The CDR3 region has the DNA TGTGCCAGCAGCTTGGACGCCGGAGCTATTACCTTC.

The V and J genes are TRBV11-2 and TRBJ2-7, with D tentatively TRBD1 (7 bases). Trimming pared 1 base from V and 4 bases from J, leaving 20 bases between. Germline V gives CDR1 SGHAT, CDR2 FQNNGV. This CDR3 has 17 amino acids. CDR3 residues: CASSLATGTAGGYEQYF. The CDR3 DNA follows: TGTGCCAGCAGCTTAGCCACCGGGACAGCCGGAGGGTACGAGCAGTACTTC.

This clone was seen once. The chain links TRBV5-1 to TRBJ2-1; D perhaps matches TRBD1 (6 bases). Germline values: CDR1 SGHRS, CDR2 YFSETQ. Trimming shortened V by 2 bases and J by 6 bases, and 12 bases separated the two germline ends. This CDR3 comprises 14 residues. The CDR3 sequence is CASSFVDSFNEQFF. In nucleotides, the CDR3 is TGCGCCAGCAGCTTTGTGGACAGTTTCAATGAGCAGTTCTTC.

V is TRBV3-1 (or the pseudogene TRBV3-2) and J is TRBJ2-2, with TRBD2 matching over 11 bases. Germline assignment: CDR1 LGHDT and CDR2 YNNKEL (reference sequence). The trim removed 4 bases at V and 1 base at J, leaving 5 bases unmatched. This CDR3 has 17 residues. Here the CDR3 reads CASSRRLAGLNTGELFF. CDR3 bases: TGTGCCAGCAGCCGCCGACTAGCGGGGTTGAACACCGGGGAGCTGTTTTTT.

CDR3 region: CASSPDTSGNTIYF. The CDR3 nucleotides read TGTGCCAGCAGCCCCGATACCTCTGGAAACACCATATATTTT. V and J are TRBV3-1 (or the pseudogene TRBV3-2) and TRBJ1-3; no firm D call. CDR1 and CDR2 from the germline V gene are LGHDT and YNNKEL (reference sequence). The CDR3 is 14 amino acids. Trimming removed 4 bases at V and 0 bases at J, with 7 bases between.

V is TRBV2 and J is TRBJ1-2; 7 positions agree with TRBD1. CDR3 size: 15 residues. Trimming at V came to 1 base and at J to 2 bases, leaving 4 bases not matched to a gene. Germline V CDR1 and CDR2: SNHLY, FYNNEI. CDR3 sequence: CASSEGSTGNYGYTF. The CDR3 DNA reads TGTGCCAGCAGTGAAGGCTCGACAGGGAACTATGGCTACACCTTC.

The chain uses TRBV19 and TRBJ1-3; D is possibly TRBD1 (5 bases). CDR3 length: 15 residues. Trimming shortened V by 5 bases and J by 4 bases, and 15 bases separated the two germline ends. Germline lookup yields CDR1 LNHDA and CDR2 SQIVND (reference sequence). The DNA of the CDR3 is TGTGCCAGTAGTGAGGACGCAGGGCAAGGAAACACCATATATTTT. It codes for CASSEDAGQGNTIYF.

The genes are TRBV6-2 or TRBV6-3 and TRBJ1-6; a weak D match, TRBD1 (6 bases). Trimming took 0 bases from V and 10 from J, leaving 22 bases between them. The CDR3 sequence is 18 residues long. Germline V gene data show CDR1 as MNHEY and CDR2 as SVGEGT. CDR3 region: CASSYSNSFIQGRSPLHF. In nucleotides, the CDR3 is TGTGCCAGCAGTTACTCGAACAGCTTCATACAGGGCCGGTCACCCCTCCACTTT.

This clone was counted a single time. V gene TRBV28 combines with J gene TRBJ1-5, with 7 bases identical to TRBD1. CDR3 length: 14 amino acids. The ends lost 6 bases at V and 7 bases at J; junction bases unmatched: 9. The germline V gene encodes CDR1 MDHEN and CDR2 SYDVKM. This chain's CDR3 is CASSPTGDGQPQHF. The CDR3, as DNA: TGTGCCAGCAGCCCCACAGGGGACGGCCAGCCCCAGCATTTT.

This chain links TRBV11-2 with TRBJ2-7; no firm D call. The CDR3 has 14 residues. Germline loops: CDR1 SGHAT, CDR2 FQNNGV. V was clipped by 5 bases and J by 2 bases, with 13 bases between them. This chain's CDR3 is CASSPQRLAYEQYF. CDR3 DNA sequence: TGTGCCAGCAGCCCCCAGAGGTTAGCCTACGAGCAGTACTTC.

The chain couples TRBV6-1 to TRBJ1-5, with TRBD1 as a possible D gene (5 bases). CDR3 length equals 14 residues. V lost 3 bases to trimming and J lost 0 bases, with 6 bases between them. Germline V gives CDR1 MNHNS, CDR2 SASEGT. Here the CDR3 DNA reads TGTGCCAGCAGTGACGGACATAGCAATCAGCCCCAGCATTTT. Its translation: CASSDGHSNQPQHF.

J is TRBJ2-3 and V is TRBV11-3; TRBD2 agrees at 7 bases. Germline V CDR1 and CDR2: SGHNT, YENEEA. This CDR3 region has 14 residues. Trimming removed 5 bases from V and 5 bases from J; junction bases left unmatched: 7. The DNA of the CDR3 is TGTGCCAGCAGCGGGGGGGACCTCGGAGATACGCAGTATTTT. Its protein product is CASSGGDLGDTQYF.

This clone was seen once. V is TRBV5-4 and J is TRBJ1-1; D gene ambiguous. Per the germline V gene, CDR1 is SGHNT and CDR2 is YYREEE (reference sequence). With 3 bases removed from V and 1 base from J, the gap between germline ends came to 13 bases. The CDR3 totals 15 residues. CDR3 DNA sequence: TGTGCCAGCAGCTCACCCCCTACGGCGAACACTGAAGCTTTCTTT. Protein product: CASSSPPTANTEAFF.